This is a list of T cell receptor beta chains from one sample in a study of T cell responses to AZD1222 COVID-19 vaccine. The repertoire was sequenced with immunoSEQ multiplex PCR; TCRdb's copy has only in-frame clones and lacks some. The sample shows about 120,000 clones, 92% of them seen only once. The sequences come from peripheral blood, collected on day 0 of AZD1222 vaccination. The receptors shown here come from an adult in good health. The CDR3 runs from the conserved cysteine through the conserved F or W. A D gene is named only where the DNA matches it firmly. Size tells how often a clone was seen (once, few, many) or the class of an expanded clone, and some rows leave it out.

len	abundance	d_gene	v_gene	j_gene	CDR3nt	CDR3aa
17	-	TRBD2	TRBV6-2/TRBV6-3	TRBJ2-7	TGTGCCAGCAGTTCAACCCTTGGACTAGTTCCCACCTACGAGCAGTACTTC	CASSSTLGLVPTYEQYF
17	-	TRBD1	TRBV27	TRBJ2-7	TGTGCCAGCATGGGGGGGGCGGGGCGGACAGGGGGTTACGAGCAGTACTTC	CASMGGAGRTGGYEQYF
14	-	-	TRBV2	TRBJ1-5	TGTGCCAGCAGTCCTCGACGGTCCAATCAGCCCCAGCATTTT	CASSPRRSNQPQHF
15	few	-	TRBV7-2	TRBJ1-2	TGTGCCAGCAGCTCGGTGGAACAGGGCCGCTATGGCTACACCTTC	CASSSVEQGRYGYTF
15	once	-	TRBV6-1	TRBJ2-5	TGTGCCAGCAGTGACCCCCGGCTAGACCAAGAGACCCAGTACTTC	CASSDPRLDQETQYF
15	-	-	TRBV7-2	TRBJ1-5	TGTGCCAGCAGGTCAGGGGTGACGGGCAATCAGCCCCAGCATTTT	CASRSGVTGNQPQHF
17	-	-	TRBV25-1	TRBJ2-5	TGTGCCAGCAGTGAATCCCCCCCATACTATGGTGGGGAGACCCAGTACTTC	CASSESPPYYGGETQYF
13	-	-	TRBV19	TRBJ1-2	TGTGCCAGTAGTATAGAGACAACCTATGGCTACACCTTC	CASSIETTYGYTF
15	-	TRBD2	TRBV4-2	TRBJ2-2	TGTGCCAGCAGCCAACCCCGGGACTACATCGGGGAGCTGTTTTTT	CASSQPRDYIGELFF
17	-	-	TRBV4-3	TRBJ1-1	TGCGCCAACCCCACCGGGGGCCACCTTCAGTCTTTCACTGAAGCTTTCTTT	CANPTGGHLQSFTEAFF
13	-	-	TRBV19	TRBJ2-7	TGTGCCAGTAGTATAGCGGACAGATACGAGCAGTACTTC	CASSIADRYEQYF
15	-	-	TRBV27	TRBJ1-5	TGTGCCAGCAGTTCGACTGGACAGAGCAATCAGCCCCAGCATTTT	CASSSTGQSNQPQHF
17	-	-	TRBV28	TRBJ1-4	TGTGCCAGCAGATCCTGGACGACAGGTGCAACTAATGAAAAACTGTTTTTT	CASRSWTTGATNEKLFF
14	-	-	TRBV19	TRBJ1-1	TGTGCCAGTAGTTTCCAGGCCCATAACACTGAAGCTTTCTTT	CASSFQAHNTEAFF
14	once	-	TRBV5-6	TRBJ1-4	TGTGCCAGCAGCTTCCCGGGTAAAAATGAAAAACTGTTTTTT	CASSFPGKNEKLFF
14	-	TRBD1	TRBV10-3	TRBJ1-1	TGTGCCATCGGGACAGGGGGCTCGAACACTGAAGCTTTCTTT	CAIGTGGSNTEAFF
15	-	-	TRBV9	TRBJ1-2	TGTGCCAGCAGCGTTCCAACCAGGGGCTCCCGTGGCTACACCTTC	CASSVPTRGSRGYTF
18	-	-	TRBV6-2/TRBV6-3	TRBJ2-1	TGTGCCAGCAGTTTTTGGGACTTACCTCTCAGCTCCTACAATGAGCAGTTCTTC	CASSFWDLPLSSYNEQFF
16	-	-	TRBV23-1	TRBJ2-7	TGCGCCAGCAGTCAATCTTTTAGCGGAAGCTCCTACGAGCAGTACTTC	CASSQSFSGSSYEQYF
15	-	TRBD2	TRBV5-1	TRBJ2-7	TGCGCCAGCAGCACTATAGCGGGAGGGCTCGCCGAGCAGTACTTC	CASSTIAGGLAEQYF
14	-	-	TRBV11-2	TRBJ2-2	TGTGCCAGCAGCCGCCGGGGGAACACCGGGGAGCTGTTTTTT	CASSRRGNTGELFF
12	-	-	TRBV5-6	TRBJ2-1	TGTGCCAGCAGCTTGCTTGCACGGGAGCAGTTCTTC	CASSLLAREQFF
16	once	TRBD1	TRBV9	TRBJ2-7	TGTGCCAGCAGCCCACCAACCGGGACAGAGTACTACGAGCAGTACTTC	CASSPPTGTEYYEQYF
15	once	-	TRBV19	TRBJ2-1	TGTGCCAGTAGGACCACCCTACAGGGATCGAATGAGCAGTTCTTC	CASRTTLQGSNEQFF
16	-	TRBD1	TRBV7-9	TRBJ2-7	TGTGCCAGCAGCTTAGTGGACAGGGGCACCACCTACGAGCAGTACTTC	CASSLVDRGTTYEQYF
11	once	-	TRBV7-9	TRBJ1-1	TGTGCCAGCAGCTTAGAAACTGAAGCTTTCTTT	CASSLETEAFF
14	-	-	TRBV11-2	TRBJ1-2	TGTGCCAGCAGCTTATGGCCAGGGATGTATGGCTACACCTTC	CASSLWPGMYGYTF
15	-	TRBD2	TRBV6-2/TRBV6-3	TRBJ2-5	TGTGCCAGCAGTTACCGTGGACTAGCCGGGCAGACCCAGTACTTC	CASSYRGLAGQTQYF
14	-	-	TRBV6-5	TRBJ1-5	TGTGCCAGCAGTTACTCTTGGGCTAATCAGCCCCAGCATTTT	CASSYSWANQPQHF
15	-	-	TRBV4-1	TRBJ1-5	TGCGCCAGCAGCCAAGATTGGGTTAGCAATCAGCCCCAGCATTTT	CASSQDWVSNQPQHF
16	-	-	TRBV7-9	TRBJ1-5	TGTGCCAGCAGCACCGGGGGCAGGGGACGCAATCAGCCCCAGCATTTT	CASSTGGRGRNQPQHF
13	-	-	TRBV14	TRBJ1-1	TGTGCCAGCAGCCAAGAGAGGGACACTGAAGCTTTCTTT	CASSQERDTEAFF
13	-	-	TRBV10-2	TRBJ2-5	TGCGCCAGCACGACAGAAAATGACGTGGCCCAGTACTTC	CASTTENDVAQYF
18	-	TRBD2	TRBV4-1	TRBJ2-1	TGCGCCAGCAGCCATACCGGACTAGCGAGAGTACCCTACAATGAGCAGTTCTTC	CASSHTGLARVPYNEQFF
19	once	TRBD2	TRBV7-2	TRBJ2-7	TGTGCCAGCAGTCTTAAGGTCCCGTTTGGGACTAGCGGACTTTACGAGCAGTACTTC	CASSLKVPFGTSGLYEQYF
16	-	-	TRBV6-1	TRBJ1-6	TGTGCCAGCAGTGAATGGGTGGCAGACAATAATTCACCCCTCCACTTT	CASSEWVADNNSPLHF
14	-	-	TRBV28	TRBJ1-6	TGTGCCAGCAGTTTAGGACAGCCTAATTCACCCCTCCACTTT	CASSLGQPNSPLHF
13	-	-	TRBV6-5	TRBJ1-1	TGTGCCAGCAGACGCCTGGGAGACACTGAAGCTTTCTTT	CASRRLGDTEAFF
14	-	-	TRBV15	TRBJ1-2	TGTGCCACCAGCACCGTGGACGGACCCTATGGCTACACCTTC	CATSTVDGPYGYTF
16	-	-	TRBV6-2/TRBV6-3	TRBJ1-6	TGTGCCAGCAGGCCTACCGGGACACAAGCCTATTCACCCCTCCACTTT	CASRPTGTQAYSPLHF
13	-	TRBD1	TRBV5-6	TRBJ1-2	TGTGCCAGCAGCTTAGGAACAGGGGAGGGCTACACCTTC	CASSLGTGEGYTF
18	-	-	TRBV19	TRBJ2-6	TGTGCCAGTAGTAATGTAGGGCCAGGTCGCTCTGGGGCCAACGTCCTGACTTTC	CASSNVGPGRSGANVLTF
14	once	-	TRBV15	TRBJ2-3	TGTGCCTCTTCCCGTGGTGGGGCGACAGATACGCAGTATTTT	CASSRGGATDTQYF
16	-	-	TRBV7-2	TRBJ2-1	TGTGCCAGCAGCTTATTAGGTGCGGGGACCTACAATGAGCAGTTCTTC	CASSLLGAGTYNEQFF
13	-	-	TRBV6-2/TRBV6-3	TRBJ1-5	TGTGCCAGCAGTCTCAACTCGTATCAGCCCCAGCATTTT	CASSLNSYQPQHF
15	-	TRBD1	TRBV27	TRBJ1-2	TGTGCCAGCAGTGGGGGGACAGGGGAGACCTATGGCTACACCTTC	CASSGGTGETYGYTF
14	-	TRBD1	TRBV4-3	TRBJ1-5	TGCGCCAGCAGCCTCGGACAGGGGACTCAGCCCCAGCATTTT	CASSLGQGTQPQHF
15	-	-	TRBV7-8	TRBJ1-4	TGTGCCAGCAGCTTACTTACGGGGACTAATGAAAAACTGTTTTTT	CASSLLTGTNEKLFF
14	-	-	TRBV2	TRBJ1-5	TGTGCCAGCAGTTTGGGTGAGGGCAATCAGCCCCAGCATTTT	CASSLGEGNQPQHF
14	once	-	TRBV7-9	TRBJ2-5	TGTGCCAGCAGCTTAGAGTCTAGTTGGGAGACCCAGTACTTC	CASSLESSWETQYF
15	-	TRBD1	TRBV7-6	TRBJ2-2	TGTGCCAGCAGCTGGACAGGGGGGAACACCGGGGAGCTGTTTTTT	CASSWTGGNTGELFF
14	-	-	TRBV19	TRBJ2-6	TGTGCCAGTAGTAGTCCAACGGGGGCCAACGTCCTGACTTTC	CASSSPTGANVLTF
18	-	TRBD1	TRBV3-1/TRBV3-2	TRBJ1-3	TGTGCCAGCAAACCCCAACCGGGACAGGGGGCGCTTGGAAACACCATATATTTT	CASKPQPGQGALGNTIYF
15	-	-	TRBV6-1	TRBJ2-7	TGTGCCAGCAGTGAAGGTGGTGTACTTTTCTACGAGCAGTACTTC	CASSEGGVLFYEQYF
18	-	TRBD2	TRBV7-2	TRBJ2-1	TGTGCCAGCAGCTTTGAGTGGGCGGGAGGCCCTAATCGGAATGAGCAGTTCTTC	CASSFEWAGGPNRNEQFF
16	-	TRBD2	TRBV24-1	TRBJ2-3	TGTGCCACCAGTTTTCCGACTAGCGGGAGGCCAGATACGCAGTATTTT	CATSFPTSGRPDTQYF
13	once	-	TRBV3-1/TRBV3-2	TRBJ2-7	TGTGCCAGCAGCCAAGTGGGTTCCTACGAGCAGTACTTC	CASSQVGSYEQYF
14	-	TRBD2	TRBV6-5	TRBJ2-5	TGTGCCAGCAGCTCCCTAGCGGGGCTGGGGACCCAGTACTTC	CASSSLAGLGTQYF